This T cell receptor (beta chain) originates from a study of sequential checkpoint blockade in melanoma. Turning to the study itself: First-line arms were nivolumab then ipilimumab, or the reverse, randomized 1:1. Each arm's sequence ended with maintenance nivolumab.

As for treatment: randomized to nivolumab then ipilimumab (arm A) or the reverse (arm B). No patient had prior DNA-damaging chemotherapy. Live CD3+CD8+ CD19− CD56− cells were sorted from PBMCs. TCRdb keeps only in-frame clones here, not all; method: immunoSEQ multiplex PCR. In the table there are 8,900 or so clones, 90% of which are singletons. The CDR3 sequence is 15 residues long. The V gene's germline CDR1 is LNHDA and CDR2 SQIVND (reference sequence). Trimming removed 2 bases at V and 0 bases at J, with 11 bases between. The TCR originated in a human donor with melanoma. The source was CD8+ T cells sorted from blood (inferred from file names), collected from a patient given nivolumab and ipilimumab in sequence. The rearrangement uses TRBV19 and TRBJ2-7; weak D call: TRBD1 (6 bases). This CDR3 is CASSISGGFSYEQYF. CDR3 DNA sequence: TGTGCCAGTAGTATAAGTGGGGGCTTCTCCTACGAGCAGTACTTC.